This entry describes one T cell receptor (beta chain). Which antigen it targets is not known. No quality values exist for individual bases; no much larger clone is one base distant. Cells with a CD4+CD8-CD45RO-CD45RA+ profile were isolated by FACS and defined as naive CD4+ T cells, and those with a CD8+CD4-CD45RA+CD27bright profile were defined as naive CD8+ T cells. Sorting used antibodies against CD4 (RPA-T4), CD8 (SK1), CD27 (O323), CD45RA (HI100) and CD45RO (UCHL1). The source of the sample is a study of healthy donors' naive CD4 and CD8 T cells (dated by TCRdb to about 2015). Broadly, across the study: Donors were selected to cover three age groups (20-25, 40-50 and 60-70 years, roughly six each), with a mean age of around 47, and half of the donors were female. The donors were HLA-typed by sequencing at HLA-A, -B, -C, -DRB1, -DQB1 and -DPB1, using the SBTexcellerator protocol, an ABI3130xl analyzer and SBTengine software. To examine how TCR variation is linked to lineage commitment, the study sequenced rearranged TCR alpha and beta chains from naive CD4+ and CD8+ T cells. For TCR alpha, a new primer set covering all functional IMGT alpha gene variants was designed, and the rest of the protocol matched the beta-chain workflow. Peripheral blood mononuclear cells were collected from 15 to 20 healthy, unrelated individuals.

The full study reports these points: In both chains, CD4+ lineage was associated with a positively charged CDR3, and CD8+ lineage was associated with a negatively charged CDR3. Possible repertoire bias arising from homeostatic proliferation of naive T cells was not directly addressed. Because alpha and beta chains were sequenced in bulk and could not be paired, combined chain effects were not evaluated. Reportedly, most V and J gene segments showed bias between naive CD4+ and CD8+ cells, and this bias held consistently across donors regardless of HLA genotype. Taken together, V genes, J genes and CDR3 charge appeared to account for around 13% of the variance in CD4/CD8 propensity, mostly acting in an additive way.

The instrument was a 454 GS FLX Titanium. A previously published linear amplification protocol was used to build TCR libraries from roughly 0.5 ug of total RNA. Sequencing was performed on the Roche/454 Genome Sequencer with Titanium chemistry. Regarding the original processing steps: From a few of the healthy donors, approximately 80,000 rearranged TCR alpha transcripts were sequenced. Duplicate transcripts were removed, and each unique TCR clonotype was defined by its CDR3 junction following IMGT nomenclature. In R 2.13.0, logistic regression modeled CD4 versus CD8 status on V and J genes, adjusting for donor effects, with Bonferroni correction for multiple testing. TCRdb reworked the public reads: Q25 trimming with fastp, MiXCR clone assembly, productive beta chains retained. For every CDR3 protein sequence, its rows merge into one entry that carries the most common genes and DNA. The V and J calls were determined by TCRdb, not by the authors. The sample profile shows roughly 200,000 distinct CDR3 sequences; 74% of them were found once. Less than 2.5% of the sample belongs to the ten largest clones.

From the germline V gene (reference sequence), CDR1 is LNHDA and CDR2 is SQIVND. V is shortened by 0 bases, J by 8 bases, and the region joining them spans 13 bases. Spanning cysteine to phenylalanine, the CDR3 consists of 14 amino acids. The DNA shown is the 42-base CDR3, in frame from base 1. This receptor was obtained from a pool of human donors in good health; the sample pools cells from several healthy donors. The chain employs TRBV19 and TRBJ1-2; the D segment could be TRBD1, given 5 matching bases. The sequenced sample consisted of naive CD4+ and CD8+ T cells sorted from blood, pooled from several donors. This specimen's cell subset or site label, per the study, means: FACS-sorted naive CD4+ (CD45RO-CD45RA+) and naive CD8+ (CD45RA+CD27bright) T cells. The CDR3 loop reads CASSIDPGPQGYTF. At the DNA level, the sequence is TGTGCCAGTAGTATAGATCCGGGACCCCAGGGCTACACCTTC.